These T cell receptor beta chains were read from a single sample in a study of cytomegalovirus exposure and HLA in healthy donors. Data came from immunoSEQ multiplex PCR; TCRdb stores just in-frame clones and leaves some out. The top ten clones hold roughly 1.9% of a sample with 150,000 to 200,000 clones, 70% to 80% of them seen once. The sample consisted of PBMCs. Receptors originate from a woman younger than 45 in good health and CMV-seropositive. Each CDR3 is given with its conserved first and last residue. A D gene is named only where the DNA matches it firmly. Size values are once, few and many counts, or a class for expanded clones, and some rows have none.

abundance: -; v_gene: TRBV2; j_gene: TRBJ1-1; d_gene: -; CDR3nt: TGTGCCAGCAGTGTGTACAGGAACACTGAAGCTTTCTTT; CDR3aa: CASSVYRNTEAFF
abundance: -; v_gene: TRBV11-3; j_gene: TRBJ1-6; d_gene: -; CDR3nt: TGTGCCAGCAGCTCCGGGGATCGGACCCTCCACTTT; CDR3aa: CASSSGDRTLHF
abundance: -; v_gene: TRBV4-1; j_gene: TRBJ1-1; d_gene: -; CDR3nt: TGCGCCAGCAGCCAACAAGAAGGGGACACCGGCACTGAAGCTTTCTTT; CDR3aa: CASSQQEGDTGTEAFF
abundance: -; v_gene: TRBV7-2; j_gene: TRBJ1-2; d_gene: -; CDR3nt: TGTGCCAGCAGCTTAGTTCATGGAACGACTCTGAGGGGCTACACCTTC; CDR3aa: CASSLVHGTTLRGYTF
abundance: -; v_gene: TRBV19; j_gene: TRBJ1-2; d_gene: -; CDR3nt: TGTGCCAGTAGTATAGGCCAGGGGTTCTATGGCTACACCTTC; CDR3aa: CASSIGQGFYGYTF
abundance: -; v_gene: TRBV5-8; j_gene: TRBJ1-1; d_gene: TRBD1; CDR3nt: TGTGCCAGCAGACTGACAGGGGGAAGCACTGAAGCTTTCTTT; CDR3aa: CASRLTGGSTEAFF
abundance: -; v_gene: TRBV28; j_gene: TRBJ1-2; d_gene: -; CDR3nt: TGTGCCAGCAGTTTAAGGACAACGGAGGGGGGCTACACCTTC; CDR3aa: CASSLRTTEGGYTF
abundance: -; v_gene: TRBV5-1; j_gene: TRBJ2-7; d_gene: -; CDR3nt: TGCGCCAGCAGCATGCAGGGGCACGCCTACGAGCAGTACTTC; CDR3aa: CASSMQGHAYEQYF
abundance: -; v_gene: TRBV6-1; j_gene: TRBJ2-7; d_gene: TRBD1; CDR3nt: TGTGCCAGCACCGTGGAAGGACAGGGGGCCTACGAGCAGTACTTC; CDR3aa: CASTVEGQGAYEQYF
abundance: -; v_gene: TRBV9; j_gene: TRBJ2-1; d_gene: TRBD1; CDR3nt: TGTGCCAGCAGCGCCGGGACAGGGGATCTTCAGTTCTTC; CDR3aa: CASSAGTGDLQFF
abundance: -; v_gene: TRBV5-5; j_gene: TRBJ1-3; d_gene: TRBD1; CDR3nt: TGTGCCAGCAGCTTATGGGACAGGGGGCCGGAAAACACCATATATTTT; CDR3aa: CASSLWDRGPENTIYF
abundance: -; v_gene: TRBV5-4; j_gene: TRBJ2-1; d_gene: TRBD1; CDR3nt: TGTGCCAGCAGCAGGACAGGGGGGAGGGCCAGGGGCAATGAGCAGTTCTTC; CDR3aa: CASSRTGGRARGNEQFF
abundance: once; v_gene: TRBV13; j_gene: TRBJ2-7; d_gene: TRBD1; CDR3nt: TGTGCCAGCAGCCAAGGACAGGGGGCCTACGAGCAGTACTTC; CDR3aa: CASSQGQGAYEQYF
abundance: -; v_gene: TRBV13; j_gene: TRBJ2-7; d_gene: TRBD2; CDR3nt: TGTGCCAGCAGCTTGTCGGGAGGCCCTTTGTCCTACGAGCAGTACTTC; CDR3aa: CASSLSGGPLSYEQYF
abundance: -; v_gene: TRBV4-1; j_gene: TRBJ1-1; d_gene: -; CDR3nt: TGCGCCAGCAGCCAAGACGGGTTGCAGCAGAGAGGAGCTTTCTTT; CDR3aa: CASSQDGLQQRGAFF
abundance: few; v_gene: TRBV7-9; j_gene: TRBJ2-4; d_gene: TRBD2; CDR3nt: TGTGCCAGCAGCTCTGGGACTAGCGGGGATATTCAGTACTTC; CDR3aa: CASSSGTSGDIQYF
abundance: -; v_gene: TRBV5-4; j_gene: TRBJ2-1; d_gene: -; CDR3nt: TGTGCCAGCAGCTTCGGGAATGAGCAGTTCTTC; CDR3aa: CASSFGNEQFF
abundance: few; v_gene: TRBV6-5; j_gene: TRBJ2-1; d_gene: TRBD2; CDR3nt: TGTGCCACCAGGACTAGCGGGGTCTCCTACAATGAGCAGTTCTTC; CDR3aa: CATRTSGVSYNEQFF
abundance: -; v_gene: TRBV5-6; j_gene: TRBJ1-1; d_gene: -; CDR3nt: TGTGCCAGCAGCTTTGCAGGGTCGAACACTGAAGCTTTCTTT; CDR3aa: CASSFAGSNTEAFF
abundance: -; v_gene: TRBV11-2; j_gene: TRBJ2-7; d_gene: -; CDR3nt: TGTGCCAGCAGCTCGATACAGGGTAAAGGGTACGAGCAGTACTTC; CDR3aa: CASSSIQGKGYEQYF
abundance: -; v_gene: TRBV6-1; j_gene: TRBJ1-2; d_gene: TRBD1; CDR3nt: TGTGCCAGCAGGAGGACAGGGGAAGGCTATGGCTACACCTTC; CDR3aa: CASRRTGEGYGYTF
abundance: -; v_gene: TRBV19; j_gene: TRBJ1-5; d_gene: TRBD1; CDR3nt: TGTGCCAGTAGTGTCCTCAGGGGGGTCAGCAATCAGCCCCAGCATTTT; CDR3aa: CASSVLRGVSNQPQHF
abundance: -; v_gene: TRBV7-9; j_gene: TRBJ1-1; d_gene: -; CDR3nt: TGTGCCAGCAGATTGACAGGAGAGAACACTGAAGCTTTCTTT; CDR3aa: CASRLTGENTEAFF
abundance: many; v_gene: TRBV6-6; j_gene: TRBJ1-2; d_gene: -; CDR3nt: TGTGCCAGCCACGGGTTGGGCTACACCTTC; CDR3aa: CASHGLGYTF
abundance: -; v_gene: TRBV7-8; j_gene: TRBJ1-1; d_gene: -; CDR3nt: TGTGCCAGCAGTGTACAGCTGGGCACTGAAGCTTTCTTT; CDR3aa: CASSVQLGTEAFF
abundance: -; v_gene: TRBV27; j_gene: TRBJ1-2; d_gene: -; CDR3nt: TGTGCCAGCACCCCCCTGGGGACAAACTATGGCTACACCTTC; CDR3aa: CASTPLGTNYGYTF
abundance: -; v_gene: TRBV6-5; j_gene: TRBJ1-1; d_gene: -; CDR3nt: TGTGCCAGCAGTTCACTCGTCCGCCAGGGAAACACTGAAGCTTTCTTT; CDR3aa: CASSSLVRQGNTEAFF
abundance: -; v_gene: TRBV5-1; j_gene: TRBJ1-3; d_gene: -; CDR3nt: TGCGCCAGCAGCTCGGACAGCGTATCTGGAAACACCATATATTTT; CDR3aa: CASSSDSVSGNTIYF
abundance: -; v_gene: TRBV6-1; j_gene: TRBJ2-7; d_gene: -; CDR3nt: TGTGCCAGCAGTGAAAGAGGGGGCGAGCAGTACTTC; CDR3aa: CASSERGGEQYF
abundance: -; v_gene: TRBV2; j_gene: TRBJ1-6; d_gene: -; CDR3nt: TGTGCCAGCAGGGTCCTGACAGGCTTGAATTCACCCCTCCACTTT; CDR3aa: CASRVLTGLNSPLHF
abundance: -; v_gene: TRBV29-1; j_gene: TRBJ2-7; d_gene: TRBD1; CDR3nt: TGCAGCGTTGTAACAGGGGTCGACGAGCAGTACTTC; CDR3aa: CSVVTGVDEQYF
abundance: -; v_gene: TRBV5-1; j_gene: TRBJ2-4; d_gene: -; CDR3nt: TGCGCCAGCAGCTTGACGGGGAGTCTAGCCAAAAACATTCAGTACTTC; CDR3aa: CASSLTGSLAKNIQYF
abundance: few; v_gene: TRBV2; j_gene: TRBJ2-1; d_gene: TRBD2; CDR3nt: TGTGCCAGCAGTGAATCGACTAGCGGGAGAAAGCAGTTCTTC; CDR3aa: CASSESTSGRKQFF
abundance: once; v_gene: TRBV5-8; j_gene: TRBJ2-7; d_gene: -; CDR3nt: TGTGCCAGCAGCTTTCAGGGAAGCTACGAGCAGTACTTC; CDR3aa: CASSFQGSYEQYF
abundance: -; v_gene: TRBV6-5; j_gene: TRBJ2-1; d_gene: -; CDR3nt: TGTGCCAGCAGTTACGAGCTCTACAATGAGCAGTTCTTC; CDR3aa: CASSYELYNEQFF
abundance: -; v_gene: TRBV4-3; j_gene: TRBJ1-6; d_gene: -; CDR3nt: TGCGCCAGCAGCTTTTCGAAACTTGACAATCGGAATTCACCCCTCCACTTT; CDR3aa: CASSFSKLDNRNSPLHF
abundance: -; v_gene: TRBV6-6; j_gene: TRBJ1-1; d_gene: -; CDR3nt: TGTGCCAGCAGTTACTTGCCCCGGAGCACTGAAGCTTTCTTT; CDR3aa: CASSYLPRSTEAFF
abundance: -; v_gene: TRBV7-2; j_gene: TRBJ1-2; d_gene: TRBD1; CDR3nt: TGTGCCAGCAGCTTAGACAACAGGGGTAACTATGGCTACACCTTC; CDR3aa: CASSLDNRGNYGYTF
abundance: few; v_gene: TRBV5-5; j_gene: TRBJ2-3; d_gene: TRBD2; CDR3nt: TGTGCCAGCAGCTTGACTAGCGGGGATACGCAGTATTTT; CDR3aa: CASSLTSGDTQYF
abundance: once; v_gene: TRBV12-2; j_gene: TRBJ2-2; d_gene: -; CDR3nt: TGTGCAAGTCGCCCACTTTTACAGGGGGTTCACACCGGGGAGCTGTTTTTT; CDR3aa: CASRPLLQGVHTGELFF
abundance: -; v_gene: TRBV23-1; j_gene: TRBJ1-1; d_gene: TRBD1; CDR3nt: TGCGCCAGCAGTAACCGACAGGGCCCGAACACTGAAGCTTTCTTT; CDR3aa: CASSNRQGPNTEAFF
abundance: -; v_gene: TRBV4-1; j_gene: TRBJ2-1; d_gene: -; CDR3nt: TGCGCCAGCAGCCAAGTGGTGGGGGGGCCCCGCAATGAGCAGTTCTTC; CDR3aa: CASSQVVGGPRNEQFF
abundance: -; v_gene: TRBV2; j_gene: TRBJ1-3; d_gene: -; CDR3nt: TGTGCCAGCAGTGTGGGGGGTACTGGAAACACCATATATTTT; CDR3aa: CASSVGGTGNTIYF
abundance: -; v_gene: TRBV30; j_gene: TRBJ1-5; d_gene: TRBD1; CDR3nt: TGTGCCTGGAGTTTGGGAACAGGGGCTCGTGTTTCCAATCAGCCCCAGCATTTT; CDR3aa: CAWSLGTGARVSNQPQHF
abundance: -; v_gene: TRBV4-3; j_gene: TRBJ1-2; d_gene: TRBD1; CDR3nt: TGCGCCAGCAGCCAACAGACAGGGTGGGGGTCTAATGGCTACACCTTC; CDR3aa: CASSQQTGWGSNGYTF
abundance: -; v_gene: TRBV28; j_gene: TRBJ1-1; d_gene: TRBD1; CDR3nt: TGTGCCAGCAGTCCCCCCGGGACAGGGGGCAACACTGAAGCTTTCTTT; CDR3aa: CASSPPGTGGNTEAFF
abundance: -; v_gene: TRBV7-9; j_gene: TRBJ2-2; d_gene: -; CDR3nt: TGTGCCAGCAGCTTAGCCCCAAACACCGGGGAGCTGTTTTTT; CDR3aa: CASSLAPNTGELFF
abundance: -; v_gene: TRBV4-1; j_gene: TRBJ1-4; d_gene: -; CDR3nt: TGCGCCAGCAGCCAGCCCTGGGGGGAAGGCGAAAAACTGTTTTTT; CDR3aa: CASSQPWGEGEKLFF
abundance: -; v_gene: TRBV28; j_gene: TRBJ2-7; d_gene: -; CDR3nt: TGTGCCAGCAGTACGACCGGCAGGGACTACGAGCAGTACTTC; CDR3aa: CASSTTGRDYEQYF
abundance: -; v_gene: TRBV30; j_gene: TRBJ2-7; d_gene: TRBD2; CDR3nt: TGTGCCTGGAGTGTAGGAGTGAACAGCGGGGTAAGCGAGCAGTACTTC; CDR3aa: CAWSVGVNSGVSEQYF
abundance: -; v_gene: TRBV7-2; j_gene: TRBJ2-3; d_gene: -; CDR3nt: TGTGCCAGCAGCTTAAGGGGTGTGGGGGCCAGCACAGATACGCAGTATTTT; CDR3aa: CASSLRGVGASTDTQYF
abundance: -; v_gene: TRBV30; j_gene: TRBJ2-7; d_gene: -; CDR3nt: TGTGCCTGGAGTGAGCGGACGGGCTACGAGCAGTACTTC; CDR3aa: CAWSERTGYEQYF
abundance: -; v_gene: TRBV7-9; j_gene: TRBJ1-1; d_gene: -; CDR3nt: TGTGCCAGCAGCTTAGTAGACAGGATGGCGGCTGAAGCTTTCTTT; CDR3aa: CASSLVDRMAAEAFF
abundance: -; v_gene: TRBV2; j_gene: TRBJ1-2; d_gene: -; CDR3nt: TGTGCCAGCGGGGAGTATGGCTACACCTTC; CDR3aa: CASGEYGYTF
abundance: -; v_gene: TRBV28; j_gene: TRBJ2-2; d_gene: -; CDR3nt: TGTGCCAGCAGCTACCATACAGGGAAACTTGTCACCGGGGAGCTGTTTTTT; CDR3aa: CASSYHTGKLVTGELFF
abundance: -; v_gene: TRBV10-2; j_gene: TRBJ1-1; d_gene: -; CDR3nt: TGCGCCAGCAGTGAGACAGGGAACACTGAAGCTTTCTTT; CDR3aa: CASSETGNTEAFF
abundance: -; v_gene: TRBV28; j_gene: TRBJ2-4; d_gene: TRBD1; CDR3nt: TGTGCCAGCAGTGACAGGGGGGCCAACAAAAACATTCAGTACTTC; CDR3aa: CASSDRGANKNIQYF
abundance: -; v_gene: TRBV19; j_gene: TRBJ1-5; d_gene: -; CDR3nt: TGTGCCAGACTCATCCCCCAGCATTTT; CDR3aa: CARLIPQHF
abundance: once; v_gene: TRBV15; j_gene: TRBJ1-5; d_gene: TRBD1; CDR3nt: TGTGCCACCAGCAGAGGGACAGGGAGAAGCAATCAGCCCCAGCATTTT; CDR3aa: CATSRGTGRSNQPQHF
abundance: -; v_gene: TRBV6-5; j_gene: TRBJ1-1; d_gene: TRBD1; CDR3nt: TGTGCCAGCAGTTCCCCCCACAGGGGGGATACTGAAGCTTTCTTT; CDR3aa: CASSSPHRGDTEAFF